Included here is one T cell receptor (beta chain) sequence, with context. The antigen is unknown. This record comes from a study of cytomegalovirus exposure and HLA in healthy donors. The study's findings and limits: The authors assumed roughly uniform sequencing depth across donors for presence/absence analyses. As was reported, the classifier diagnosed cytomegalovirus status with high specificity and sensitivity.

Amplification used 60 Vbeta primers and 13 Jbeta primers. Using immunoSEQ multiplex PCR, the repertoire was profiled, and TCRdb retains in-frame clones only, with some absent. The repertoire holds 100,000 to 150,000 clones, about 70% seen once, with around 2.1% in the top ten. The CDR3 consists of 14 residues. CDR1 is SGHRS, CDR2 YFSETQ, per germline. With 3 bases clipped from V and 4 bases from J, the junction kept 4 bases outside the gene matches. The specimen sequenced was PBMCs. The sequence derives from a woman aged 40 to 50 in good health and CMV-seropositive. The chain links TRBV5-1 to TRBJ2-3; 8 bases agree with TRBD1. The CDR3 DNA sequence: TGCGCCAGCAGCTCAGGACAGGGCTCAGATACGCAGTATTTT. This codes for CASSSGQGSDTQYF.